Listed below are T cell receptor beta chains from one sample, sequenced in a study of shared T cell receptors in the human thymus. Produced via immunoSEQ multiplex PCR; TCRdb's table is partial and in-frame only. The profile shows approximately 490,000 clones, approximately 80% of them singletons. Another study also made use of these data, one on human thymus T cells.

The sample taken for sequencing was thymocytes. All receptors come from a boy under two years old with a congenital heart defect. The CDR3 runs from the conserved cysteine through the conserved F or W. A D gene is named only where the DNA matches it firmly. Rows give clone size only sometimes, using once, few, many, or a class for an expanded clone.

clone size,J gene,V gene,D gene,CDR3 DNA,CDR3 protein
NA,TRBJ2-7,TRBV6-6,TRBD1,TGTGCCAGCGAGATTCATGGGGGACAGAAGACCTACGAGCAGTACTTC,CASEIHGGQKTYEQYF
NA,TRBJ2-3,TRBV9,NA,TGTGCCAGCAGCCCCTGGGGGCCGACGCAGTATTTT,CASSPWGPTQYF
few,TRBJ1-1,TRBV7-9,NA,TGTGCCAGCAGCCGGGCGGGGTGGGCTTTCTTT,CASSRAGWAFF
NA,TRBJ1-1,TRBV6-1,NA,TGTGCCAGCAAGGGCAGGGAGGTAGGCAACACTGAAGCTTTCTTT,CASKGREVGNTEAFF
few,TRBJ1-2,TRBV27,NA,TGTGCCAGCAGTCCACAGGGTATAGACTATGGCTACACCTTC,CASSPQGIDYGYTF
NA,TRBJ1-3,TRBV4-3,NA,TGCGCCAGCAGCCAAGGGGGCGAAACCGGGCCCTCTGGAAACACCATATATTTT,CASSQGGETGPSGNTIYF
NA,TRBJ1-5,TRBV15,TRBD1,TGTGCCACCAGCAGACTCTCTAAGGAGGGGGCGCATAATCAGCCCCAGCATTTT,CATSRLSKEGAHNQPQHF
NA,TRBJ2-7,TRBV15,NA,TGTGCCACCAGCAGAGCAAAGCAGTACTTC,CATSRAKQYF
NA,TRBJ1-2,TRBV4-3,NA,TGCGCCAGCAGCCCCACCTCGGGCAGGGCGGGCTACACCTTC,CASSPTSGRAGYTF
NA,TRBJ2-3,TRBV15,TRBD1,TGTGCCACCAGCAGTACCGGGACAGGGGTCACAGATACGCAGTATTTT,CATSSTGTGVTDTQYF
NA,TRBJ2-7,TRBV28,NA,TGTGCCAGCAGTTTGGTGGACTTCCCCTACGAGCAGTACTTC,CASSLVDFPYEQYF
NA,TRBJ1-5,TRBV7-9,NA,TGTGCCAGCAGCGGCGGGGGAGGCAATCAGCCCCAGCATTTT,CASSGGGGNQPQHF
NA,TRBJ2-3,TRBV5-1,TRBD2,TGCGCCAGCTCTGTGACTAGCGGGAGTTCAGATACGCAGTATTTT,CASSVTSGSSDTQYF
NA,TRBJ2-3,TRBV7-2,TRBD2,TGTGCCACCGTCGAAACTAGCGGGAGGGCCTTTAGGCAGTATTTT,CATVETSGRAFRQYF
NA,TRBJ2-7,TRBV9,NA,TGTGCCAGCAGCGTAGGCCAGGGGGGCTACGAGCAGTACTTC,CASSVGQGGYEQYF
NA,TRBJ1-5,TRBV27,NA,TGTGCCAGCAGCCCTTATCAGCCCCAGCATTTT,CASSPYQPQHF
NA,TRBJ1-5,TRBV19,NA,TGTGCCAGTAGCCGGGGGGGCGGCAATCAGCCCCAGCATTTT,CASSRGGGNQPQHF
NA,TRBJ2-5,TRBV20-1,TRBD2,TGCAGTGCTACCAACCTAGCGGCCCAGTACTTC,CSATNLAAQYF
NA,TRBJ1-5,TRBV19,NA,TGTGCCAGTAGTGATGCACAGGGTCGGCCCCAGCATTTT,CASSDAQGRPQHF
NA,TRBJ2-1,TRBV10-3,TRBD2,TGTGCCGCAGGAATGACTAGCGGGACGAATGAGCAGTTCTTC,CAAGMTSGTNEQFF
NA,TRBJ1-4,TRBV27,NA,TGTGCCAGCAGTTTGTCGGTCAGGGAGGCTCATGAAAAACTGTTTTTT,CASSLSVREAHEKLFF
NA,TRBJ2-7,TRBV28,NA,TGTGCCAGCAGCCGTCGTTGCGAGCAGTACTTC,CASSRRCEQYF
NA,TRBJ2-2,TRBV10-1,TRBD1,TGCGCCAGCAGGCGCCAGGGGGACACCGGGGAGCTGTTTTTT,CASRRQGDTGELFF
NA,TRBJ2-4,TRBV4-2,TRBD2,TGTGCCAGCAGCCAGTTAGCGGGGGCAGATATAGCCAAAAACATTCAGTACTTC,CASSQLAGADIAKNIQYF
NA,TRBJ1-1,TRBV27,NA,TGTGCCAGCAGCCGACACAGGGAAAGGACTGAAGCTTTCTTT,CASSRHRERTEAFF
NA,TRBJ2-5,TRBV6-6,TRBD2,TGTGCCAGCACCCACACCTCCCTAGCGGGAGAGACCCAGTACTTC,CASTHTSLAGETQYF